These 6 T cell receptor beta chains were sequenced from one sample in a study of shared T cell receptors in the human thymus. Sequenced by immunoSEQ multiplex PCR; TCRdb stores in-frame clones only, minus some. Among approximately 660,000 clones, over 75% were seen once, and the ten largest hold 0.008% to 0.011%. The sample was also linked to a second study, of human thymus T cells.

The specimen was thymocytes. All receptors derive from a boy younger than two with a congenital heart defect.

The chain employs TRBV12-5 and TRBJ1-2, with D uncertain. Trimming took off 2 bases at V and 5 bases at J, with 15 bases between the two ends. Germline lookup yields CDR1 LGHNT and CDR2 FRNRAP. The CDR3 has 15 residues. Here the CDR3 reads CASGLYASPFYGYTF. The CDR3 DNA sequence: TGTGCTAGTGGTTTGTACGCCAGTCCGTTTTATGGCTACACCTTC.

The chain recombines TRBV4-3 with TRBJ2-1; TRBD2 matches 10 bases. Trimming at V came to 1 base and at J to 12 bases, leaving 18 bases not matched to a gene. The CDR3 runs 18 residues. Germline V gene data show CDR1 as LGHNA and CDR2 as YSLEER. CDR3 amino acids: CASSQAVSGGAEGSRQFF. In DNA, the CDR3 is TGCGCCAGCAGCCAAGCGGTCAGCGGGGGGGCTGAGGGGAGTCGGCAGTTCTTC.

The chain uses TRBV2 and TRBJ1-1; 8 bases agree with TRBD1. Germline V lookup: CDR1 SNHLY, CDR2 FYNNEI. This CDR3 has 15 amino acids. The ends lost 10 bases at V and 8 bases at J; junction bases unmatched: 18. The CDR3 DNA sequence: TGTGCCATCGACATGAGGGGGGCGGACAGGGAAGAAGCTTTCTTT. Its translation is CAIDMRGADREEAFF.

This clone was detected only once. This sequence joins TRBV5-4 and TRBJ2-7; TRBD1 matches 9 bases. Losses at the gene ends were 3 bases for V and 2 bases for J; bases not matched to a gene: 3. Germline lookup yields CDR1 SGHNT and CDR2 YYREEE (reference sequence). This CDR3 comprises 14 residues. The CDR3 region has the DNA TGTGCCAGCAGCTACGGGACAGGGACCTACGAGCAGTACTTC. Translating gives CASSYGTGTYEQYF.

The chain is built from TRBV7-2 and TRBJ2-1; 12 bases are shared with TRBD2. This CDR3 has 15 residues. Germline CDR1 reads SGHTA; CDR2 reads FQGNSA. V trimming: 5 bases; J trimming: 4 bases; junction bases outside the gene matches: 3. Here the CDR3 DNA reads TGTGCCAGCAGCCGAGGACTAGCGGGGTACAATGAGCAGTTCTTC. This codes for CASSRGLAGYNEQFF. The whole variable domain, filled in from reference TRBV7-2 and TRBJ2-1, reads GAGVSQSPSNKVTEKGKDVELRCDPISGHTALYWYRQSLGQGLEFLIYFQGNSAPDKSGLPSDRFSAERTGGSVSTLTIQRTQQEDSAVYLCASSRGLAGYNEQFFGPGTRLTVL.

V usage is TRBV4-2 and J usage is TRBJ2-5, with TRBD2 matching over 7 bases. V gave up 1 base and J gave up 5 bases; unmatched junction bases: 7. CDR1 and CDR2 from the germline V gene are LGHNA and YNFKEQ. This CDR3 has 15 residues. The CDR3 loop is CASSQGGGRGETQYF. Written as DNA, the CDR3 is TGTGCCAGCAGCCAAGGAGGCGGGAGAGGTGAGACCCAGTACTTC.